The rows below give T cell receptor beta chains drawn from one sample of a study of T-cell memory formation after mild COVID-19. TCRdb fed the 5' RACE reads into MiXCR, producing one record per CDR3 protein. This table has 400,000 to 500,000 distinct CDR3 sequences, 15% to 20% appearing once. The sequenced sample was PBMCs or a T cell subset sorted from them (not recorded which). Receptor source: a man aged 18 to 30 who had mild COVID-19 (a few samples of this study predate the infection). Cell type and time point are not known. Each CDR3 is given with its conserved first and last residue. The D gene is left open where the match is weak. The size entry is marked missing in some rows and otherwise reads once, few, many or a size class.

CDR3 DNA: TGTGCCAGCAGCGTAGCCCCCCGGGCCGGGGAGACCCAGTACTTC
CDR3 protein: CASSVAPRAGETQYF
V gene: TRBV9
D gene: NA
CDR3 length: 15
clone size: NA
J gene: TRBJ2-5

CDR3 DNA: TGCAGCGTGTGCCGGGACAGGGCTTACAATGAGCAGTTCTTC
CDR3 protein: CSVCRDRAYNEQFF
V gene: TRBV29-1
D gene: TRBD1
CDR3 length: 14
clone size: NA
J gene: TRBJ2-1

CDR3 DNA: TGCAGTGCTAGAGAAGTGGGCGGGGCCAACGTCCTGACTTTC
CDR3 protein: CSAREVGGANVLTF
V gene: TRBV20-1
D gene: NA
CDR3 length: 14
clone size: many
J gene: TRBJ2-6

CDR3 DNA: TGTGCCAGTAGTATATCGGGGCAGGGGATGAATGAGCAGTTCTTC
CDR3 protein: CASSISGQGMNEQFF
V gene: TRBV19
D gene: NA
CDR3 length: 15
clone size: NA
J gene: TRBJ2-1

CDR3 DNA: TGTGCCAGTCTTATTTTGAGTAGCGGGGTCCGGCGGAGGCAGTTCTTC
CDR3 protein: CASLILSSGVRRRQFF
V gene: TRBV19
D gene: TRBD2
CDR3 length: 16
clone size: NA
J gene: TRBJ2-1

CDR3 DNA: TGTGCCAGCAGTCCGGTAGGGGGCAAAAACATTCAGTACTTC
CDR3 protein: CASSPVGGKNIQYF
V gene: TRBV12-3/TRBV12-4
D gene: NA
CDR3 length: 14
clone size: NA
J gene: TRBJ2-4

CDR3 DNA: TGTGCCAGTAGTATAGATCGGCAGATCTATGGCTACACCTTC
CDR3 protein: CASSIDRQIYGYTF
V gene: TRBV19
D gene: NA
CDR3 length: 14
clone size: few
J gene: TRBJ1-2

CDR3 DNA: TGTGCCAGCAGTTACCCCCGAGGGGGTAGGAATGAGCAGTTCTTC
CDR3 protein: CASSYPRGGRNEQFF
V gene: TRBV6-5
D gene: NA
CDR3 length: 15
clone size: few
J gene: TRBJ2-1

CDR3 DNA: TGCGCCAGCAGCCGCGACAGGGGAACTAATGAAAAACTGTTTTTT
CDR3 protein: CASSRDRGTNEKLFF
V gene: TRBV4-1
D gene: TRBD1
CDR3 length: 15
clone size: NA
J gene: TRBJ1-4

CDR3 DNA: TGTGCCAGCAGCCCATTCAGGGACGGGTATAATTCACCCCTCCACTTT
CDR3 protein: CASSPFRDGYNSPLHF
V gene: TRBV5-6
D gene: NA
CDR3 length: 16
clone size: NA
J gene: TRBJ1-6

CDR3 DNA: TGTGCCACCCAGGGGACAGGGAGTACTGAAGCTTTCTTT
CDR3 protein: CATQGTGSTEAFF
V gene: TRBV25-1
D gene: TRBD1
CDR3 length: 13
clone size: few
J gene: TRBJ1-1

CDR3 DNA: TGTGCCAGCAGGCCAAGCCCGGGGCGGGCCCCAAACACTGAAGCTTTCTTT
CDR3 protein: CASRPSPGRAPNTEAFF
V gene: TRBV7-9
D gene: NA
CDR3 length: 17
clone size: NA
J gene: TRBJ1-1

CDR3 DNA: TGTGCCAGCAGCCAAGAGGAAGGGGAGTACTATGGCTACACCTTC
CDR3 protein: CASSQEEGEYYGYTF
V gene: TRBV4-2
D gene: NA
CDR3 length: 15
clone size: many
J gene: TRBJ1-2

CDR3 DNA: TGTGCCAGCAGTTCCGGAAGGGCGGGGGGTGTTACCCAGTACTTC
CDR3 protein: CASSSGRAGGVTQYF
V gene: TRBV7-2
D gene: TRBD2
CDR3 length: 15
clone size: few
J gene: TRBJ2-5

CDR3 DNA: TGTGCCAGCAGTTCCGGACAGGTCGGCTACAATGAGCAGTTCTTC
CDR3 protein: CASSSGQVGYNEQFF
V gene: TRBV28
D gene: TRBD1
CDR3 length: 15
clone size: few
J gene: TRBJ2-1

CDR3 DNA: TGCGCCAGCAGTTTCCGTTGGGGAATTGAGCAGTTCTTC
CDR3 protein: CASSFRWGIEQFF
V gene: TRBV5-1
D gene: NA
CDR3 length: 13
clone size: NA
J gene: TRBJ2-1

CDR3 DNA: TGTGCCTGGAGTGTATCTTCACCCCTCCACTTT
CDR3 protein: CAWSVSSPLHF
V gene: TRBV30
D gene: NA
CDR3 length: 11
clone size: NA
J gene: TRBJ1-6

CDR3 DNA: TGCGCCAGCAGCCAAGACCCGACACCAACCTATAATTCACCCCTCCACTTT
CDR3 protein: CASSQDPTPTYNSPLHF
V gene: TRBV4-3
D gene: NA
CDR3 length: 17
clone size: NA
J gene: TRBJ1-6

CDR3 DNA: TGTGCCAGCAGCCCTTTTCCAAAGTACGAGCAGTACTTC
CDR3 protein: CASSPFPKYEQYF
V gene: TRBV7-9
D gene: NA
CDR3 length: 13
clone size: NA
J gene: TRBJ2-7

CDR3 DNA: TGTGCCAGCAGTCACTCAACTACAGGGAATGGCTACACCTTC
CDR3 protein: CASSHSTTGNGYTF
V gene: TRBV6-2/TRBV6-3
D gene: NA
CDR3 length: 14
clone size: NA
J gene: TRBJ1-2

CDR3 DNA: TGTGCCAGCAGCTCTGGGGCAGGGGGAAGAAAAAAAGTCGACGAGCAGTACTTC
CDR3 protein: CASSSGAGGRKKVDEQYF
V gene: TRBV7-6
D gene: TRBD1
CDR3 length: 18
clone size: many
J gene: TRBJ2-7

CDR3 DNA: TGTGCCAGCATGTTCGCGGGGGGAGCTTTCTTT
CDR3 protein: CASMFAGGAFF
V gene: TRBV6-5
D gene: NA
CDR3 length: 11
clone size: few
J gene: TRBJ1-1